In terms of frequency, the clone carrying this T cell receptor beta chain is medium-sized (0.01 to 0.1%). Antigen specificity is unknown. The term TPEX covered CCR7+ PD-1+ TIGIT+ early memory CD8+ T cells that had exhausted-like traits. The source of the sample is a study of human CD8 memory T cell subsets. Broader study findings: Sequencing was confined to T cell receptor beta chains in the study. Stem-like memory T cells and precursor exhausted T cells had repertoires whose mutual overlap was minimal.

The CDR3 loop spans 16 amino acids. Germline V gives CDR1 MDHEN, CDR2 SYDVKM. Preparation of the TCR beta libraries relied on UMI-labeled 5' RACE. From the 5' RACE reads, TCRdb lists one entry per CDR3 protein and no DNA. The table for this sample gives some 6,900 distinct CDR3 sequences. This TCR derives from a human donor in good health. The specimen was CD8+ T cells from PBMCs. The chain uses TRBV28 and TRBJ2-7. The CDR3 sequence is CASSLRLGADTYEQYF.